The entry below gives a single T cell receptor (beta chain) sequence along with its context. Its target is unknown. The data stem from a study of graft-versus-host responses after intestinal transplantation. Study-level information: Each patient got anti-thymocyte globulin induction, then tacrolimus and steroids for around 3 years.

Study outcomes and limitations: Early declines in HvG clones that occurred post-transplant were associated with peak circulating GvH clone levels.

Trimming cost V 2 bases and J 5 bases, with 10 bases left between them. CDR1 and CDR2 from the germline V gene are MDHEN and SYDVKM. The length of the CDR3 is 14 residues. Sequencing used immunoSEQ multiplex PCR; TCRdb keeps in-frame clones, though not all of them. The data contain 5,000 to 6,000 clones, 69% of them singletons. Processing was applied to graft tissue in order to liberate intraepithelial and lamina propria lymphocytes. V is TRBV28 and J is TRBJ2-1; D may match TRBD1 or TRBD2 (5 bases each). The sequence derives from a human patient who received an intestinal transplant, so some T cells may come from the graft donor. Sample: ileum tissue, taken roughly 310 days after intestinal transplant. Here the CDR3 reads CASSLGAADNEQFF. The DNA of the CDR3 is TGTGCCAGCAGTTTAGGGGCAGCGGACAATGAGCAGTTCTTC.